This T cell receptor (beta chain) was recovered during a study of OX40 agonist ivuxolimab in advanced cancers. As for the study in general: Age averaged around 60 years (range roughly 23 to 79), and less than 85% were male. Study findings and constraints: The average count of expanded clones was higher among CD8+ T cells than among CD4+. Undetermined was the antigen specificity of the expanded peripheral T cells.

Trimming pared 5 bases from V and 4 bases from J, leaving 11 bases between. CDR1 is LNHDA and CDR2 is SQIVND in the germline V gene (reference sequence). CDR3 size: 13 residues. Repertoires were generated with immunoSEQ multiplex PCR, while TCRdb's copy carries only in-frame clones and drops some. The table shows about 77,000 clones, with about 86% occurring only once. Remarks on this clone: What it binds is not known.

The chain has TRBV19 and TRBJ1-1; D is unresolved. This receptor was obtained from an adult with an advanced solid tumor such as melanoma, head and neck, liver or kidney cancer. Specimen: CD4+ or CD8+ T cells sorted from blood, collected in a trial of the OX40 agonist ivuxolimab. CDR3 in amino acids: CASSRREGTEAFF. CDR3 in DNA: TGTGCCAGTAGTCGAAGGGAGGGCACTGAAGCTTTCTTT. The variable domain in full, completed from reference TRBV19 and TRBJ1-1, reads DGGITQSPKYLFRKEGQNVTLSCEQNLNHDAMYWYRQDPGQGLRLIYYSQIVNDFQKGDIAEGYSVSREKKESFPLTVTSAQKNPTAFYLCASSRREGTEAFFGQGTRLTVV.